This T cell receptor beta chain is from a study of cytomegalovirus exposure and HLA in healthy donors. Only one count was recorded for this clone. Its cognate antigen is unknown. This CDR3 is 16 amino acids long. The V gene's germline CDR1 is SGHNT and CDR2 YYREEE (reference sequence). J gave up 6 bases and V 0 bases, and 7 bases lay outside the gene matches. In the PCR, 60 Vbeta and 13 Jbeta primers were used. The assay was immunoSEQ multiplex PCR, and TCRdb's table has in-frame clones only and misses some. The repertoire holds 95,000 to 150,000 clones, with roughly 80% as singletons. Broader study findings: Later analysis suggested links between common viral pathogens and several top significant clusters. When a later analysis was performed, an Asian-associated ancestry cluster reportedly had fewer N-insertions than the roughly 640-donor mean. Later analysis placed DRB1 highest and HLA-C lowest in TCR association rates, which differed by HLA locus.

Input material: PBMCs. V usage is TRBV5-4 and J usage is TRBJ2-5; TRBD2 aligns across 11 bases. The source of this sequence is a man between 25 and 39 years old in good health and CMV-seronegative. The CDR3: CASSLALAGVGKTQYF. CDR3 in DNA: TGTGCCAGCAGCTTGGCACTAGCGGGGGTTGGGAAGACCCAGTACTTC. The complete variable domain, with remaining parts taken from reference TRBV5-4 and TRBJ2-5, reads ETGVTQSPTHLIKTRGQQVTLRCSSQSGHNTVSWYQQALGQGPQFIFQYYREEENGRGNFPPRFSGLQFPNYSSELNVNALELDDSALYLCASSLALAGVGKTQYFGPGTRLLVL.